What follows is one T cell receptor (beta chain) and its context. Its specific antigen is unknown. No base quality values were provided; no much bigger clone lies one nucleotide off. Unmatched junction bases come to 10, with V trimmed by 5 bases and J by 2 bases. CDR1 and CDR2 were assigned from the germline V gene (reference sequence) as LNHDA and SQIVND. CDR3 length: 16 amino acids, cysteine to phenylalanine. Of the read, only the CDR3 DNA is kept; its 48 bases are in frame from base 1. This sample was taken from a study of shared T cell receptors in the human thymus listed by TCRdb under 2021. At the level of the whole study: The study examined how self-reactive, shared T-cell receptor alpha chains are generated in the human thymus.

To prepare the library, the immunoSEQ multiplex PCR assay was applied. Drawn from immuneACCESS, this table holds only the in-frame rearrangements with V and J called that TCRdb kept. Clones are partly lost; checked studies trace under half to an unresolved V gene and leave the rest unexplained. The sample table lists fewer than 700,000 clones, 85% to 90% of them with a count of one. Over 0.008% of the sample rests with the top ten. The same specimen was also included in a second study, on human thymus T cells. The second study, in turn, reports: The donors were immunologically healthy infants in Finland who had open corrective cardiac surgery for congenital heart defects. Thymus tissue was obtained as surgical resects removed during corrective cardiac surgery. V and J gene segment usage appeared biased in both thymic and peripheral blood repertoires. Highly overlapping thymic TCR repertoires among unrelated individuals were reported in the related research. The study described the TCR alpha and beta repertoires in fewer than 10 infant thymus samples and a few matching peripheral blood samples. The infant donors were roughly 7 to 244 days old, and the cohort included six males and two females. After being mechanically released from the tissue, thymocytes were kept at -70 degrees C in pellets of roughly 10-33 million cells. A QIAsymphony instrument was used to extract genomic DNA from frozen cell pellets. The immunoSEQ multiplex PCR assay was used to amplify the TCRB and TCRAD loci from a standardized quantity of quality-controlled genomic DNA. The amplicons covered the V(D)J region and were long enough to include the CDR3 and to identify the V and J genes. Amplicon sequencing was performed on an Illumina platform through the commercial immunoSEQ service. Primer bias and sequencing errors were corrected as previously described, and TCRAD and TCRB were defined on the basis of the IMGT database. immunoSEQ Analyzer 3.0 and VDJTools were used for repertoire analysis, which covered basic statistics, V/J segment usage, diversity estimates, rarefaction and pairwise overlap. Diversity was estimated using the Chao1, ChaoE, Efron-Thisted, Shannon and inverse Simpson indices, and was also estimated on datasets down-sampled to the size of the smallest sample. Repertoire overlap was assessed by strict matching of CDR3 nucleotide sequence, V gene and J gene, and clustering was done by Jaccard-based multidimensional scaling. On average, around 780,000 unique TCRB clonotypes were obtained from thymus samples, compared with approximately 82,000 from blood samples.

This clonotype was sampled from a boy in the first two years of life with a congenital heart defect. Donor details come from another sample of the same person, matched by shared clones. Sequenced material: thymocytes. The rearranged segments are TRBV19 and TRBJ2-5; 8 central nucleotides agree with TRBD2. The CDR3 reads as follows: CASSESGSSGQETQYF. Read as DNA, the sequence is TGTGCCAGTAGTGAGAGCGGGAGTTCGGGTCAAGAGACCCAGTACTTC.